The clone carrying this T cell receptor beta chain was observed at least ten times. Antigen: not known. As it was prepared, the TCRbeta library received unique molecular identifiers. TCRdb itself ran the PCR reads through MiXCR, one entry per CDR3 protein. The repertoire holds roughly 160,000 distinct CDR3 sequences, around 10% seen once, with roughly 13% in the top ten. This entry is derived from a study of T-cell reconstitution after alpha-beta-depleted transplantation in children. The length of the CDR3 is 14 residues. V lost 2 bases and J lost 8, with 12 bases in between. Germline CDR1 reads MGHDK; CDR2 reads SYGVNS. General observations from the study: The origin of high day-60 TCRbeta diversity in some patients lay in surviving recipient T cells and thymic progenitors. Reportedly, only several hundred clones from non-depleted graft cells drove alpha-beta T-cell counts at about two months.

The TCR comes from a boy younger than 10 with acute myeloid leukemia, due to receive a stem cell transplant. Specimen: PBMCs, collected before TCRalphabeta/CD19-depleted stem cell transplant. The chain couples TRBV25-1 to TRBJ1-4; D uncertain. The CDR3 sequence is CASSEQFRAEKLFF. Here the CDR3 DNA reads TGTGCCAGCAGTGAACAGTTTAGAGCGGAAAAACTGTTTTTT.